The 16 T cell receptor beta chains listed next were all sequenced from one sample in a study of cytomegalovirus exposure and HLA in healthy donors. Sequencing used immunoSEQ multiplex PCR; TCRdb keeps in-frame clones, though not all of them. This table has some 170,000 clones, over 85% appearing once. Sample: PBMCs. The receptor set was obtained from a man younger than 35 in good health and CMV-seropositive.

V is TRBV27 and J is TRBJ2-7; D gene uncertain. V lost 3 bases, J lost 4 bases, and 13 bases lay in between. In germline, CDR1 is MNHEY, CDR2 SMNVEV (reference sequence). This CDR3 spans 14 amino acids. The DNA of the CDR3 is TGTGCCAGCAGTTTTACGGGTTCTGGGTACGAGCAGTACTTC. It encodes CASSFTGSGYEQYF.

The chain recombines TRBV9 with TRBJ1-3; D might be TRBD1 (6 bases). Germline CDR1 reads SGDLS; CDR2 reads YYNGEE. CDR3 size: 15 residues. Trimming stripped 4 bases from V and 3 bases from J, with 14 bases between. The CDR3 here is CASSLGGGDGNTIYF. CDR3 in DNA: TGTGCCAGCAGCCTTGGGGGCGGAGATGGAAACACCATATATTTT.

The chain combines TRBV5-5 with TRBJ2-1, with 10 bases identical to TRBD2. Germline CDR1 and CDR2: SGHKS and YYEKEE (reference sequence). The CDR3 spans 16 residues. V shed 2 bases, J shed 2 bases, and the junction held 4 bases outside the gene matches. The CDR3 DNA reads TGTGCCAGCAGCTTTTATCTAGCGGGAGCCTACAATGAGCAGTTCTTC. Protein sequence: CASSFYLAGAYNEQFF. Based on the CDR3 plus reference TRBV5-5 and TRBJ2-1, the full variable domain is DAGVTQSPTHLIKTRGQQVTLRCSPISGHKSVSWYQQVLGQGPQFIFQYYEKEERGRGNFPDRFSARQFPNYSSELNVNALLLGDSALYLCASSFYLAGAYNEQFFGPGTRLTVL.

The chain carries TRBV27 and TRBJ2-6; D is unresolved. The CDR3 runs 13 residues. Germline values: CDR1 MNHEY, CDR2 SMNVEV (reference sequence). V was shortened by 5 bases and J by 0 bases, with 2 bases between the two germline ends. Here the CDR3 DNA reads TGTGCCAGCAGTCTCTCTGGGGCCAACGTCCTGACTTTC. Protein product: CASSLSGANVLTF.

About this clone: One end of the junction does not line up with germline, which may come from a read error. The chain links TRBV28 to TRBJ1-2, with D tentatively TRBD1 (6 bases). In germline, CDR1 is MDHEN, CDR2 SYDVKM. The CDR3 is made up of 13 amino acids. This chain's CDR3 is CASSLGGDYDYTF. The CDR3 nucleotides are TGTGCCAGCAGTTTAGGGGGCGACTATGACTACACCTTC.

The V gene is TRBV4-1, the J gene TRBJ1-5, with 7 bases that match TRBD1. This CDR3 spans 17 amino acids. Trimming cost V 1 base and J 0 bases; bases outside gene matches: 6. From germline, CDR1 is MGHRA and CDR2 YSYEKL. The CDR3, as DNA: TGCGCCAGCAGCCAAGGTCCCGGGACAGATAGCAATCAGCCCCAGCATTTT. It translates to CASSQGPGTDSNQPQHF.

The chain is built from TRBV11-2 and TRBJ2-2; 7 nucleotides match TRBD2. Germline loops: CDR1 SGHAT, CDR2 FQNNGV. This CDR3 has 16 residues. Trimming cost V 0 bases and J 7 bases; bases outside gene matches: 8. Here the CDR3 reads CASSLELGLVGGELFF. The DNA for the CDR3 is TGTGCCAGCAGCTTAGAACTAGGACTAGTCGGCGGGGAGCTGTTTTTT.

This chain links TRBV5-8 with TRBJ2-7; D is undetermined. The germline V gene has CDR1 SGHTS and CDR2 YDEGEE. Trimming removed 4 bases from V and 3 bases from J, with 8 bases in between. The CDR3 is made up of 12 amino acids. CDR3 coding DNA: TGTGCCAGCAGCCAGTACAACTACGAGCAGTACTTC. Translated, it gives CASSQYNYEQYF.

This clone has just a few counts. This chain uses TRBV27 with TRBJ2-7, with D possibly matching TRBD2 (6 bases). V dropped 5 bases and J dropped 4 bases, with 18 bases sitting between them. From germline, CDR1 is MNHEY and CDR2 SMNVEV (reference sequence). The CDR3 runs 15 residues. The CDR3 loop is CASSPIPAGTYEQYF. The DNA for the CDR3 is TGTGCCAGCAGTCCCATCCCCGCGGGAACGTACGAGCAGTACTTC.

The rearrangement uses TRBV5-1 and TRBJ2-1; possibly TRBD2 for D (7 bases). The ends were cut back, 1 base at V and 5 bases at J, with 19 bases in the middle. Germline CDR1 SGHRS, CDR2 YFSETQ. This CDR3 is 17 amino acids long. CDR3 nucleotide sequence: TGCGCCAGCAGCTTGAAGAAACTAACGGGGGGCCACAATGAGCAGTTCTTC. As protein: CASSLKKLTGGHNEQFF. Supplemented by reference TRBV5-1 and TRBJ2-1, the full variable domain reads KAGVTQTPRYLIKTRGQQVTLSCSPISGHRSVSWYQQTPGQGLQFLFEYFSETQRNKGNFPGRFSGRQFSNSRSEMNVSTLELGDSALYLCASSLKKLTGGHNEQFFGPGTRLTVL.

The rearrangement joins TRBV4-2 to TRBJ2-1, with 14 bases identical to TRBD2. Per the germline V gene, CDR1 is LGHNA and CDR2 is YNFKEQ. The CDR3 spans 16 residues. Trimming cost V 4 bases and J 4 bases; bases outside gene matches: 3. CDR3 loop: CASSPRLAGGYNEQFF. The CDR3 DNA reads TGTGCCAGCAGCCCTCGACTAGCGGGAGGGTACAATGAGCAGTTCTTC.

The V and J genes are TRBV10-3 and TRBJ1-2, with 11 bases identical to TRBD1. V shed 8 bases, J shed 4 bases, and the junction held 6 bases outside the gene matches. Germline V lookup: CDR1 ENHRY, CDR2 SYGVKD. This CDR3 is built from 14 residues. CDR3 protein: CAIGGQGEVYGYTF. CDR3 DNA: TGTGCCATCGGGGGACAGGGGGAGGTCTATGGCTACACCTTC.

This sequence joins TRBV28 and TRBJ2-7; 7 bases match TRBD2. Trimming at V came to 10 bases and at J to 7 bases, leaving 19 bases not matched to a gene. Germline V gene data show CDR1 as MDHEN and CDR2 as SYDVKM. The CDR3 contains 15 residues. The CDR3 region has the DNA TGTGCCATAGGGCACGGGACTATGATTTCGGGGGAGCAGTACTTC. Its translation is CAIGHGTMISGEQYF.

This clone was seen only once. The genes are TRBV5-1 and TRBJ2-2; 8 bases map to TRBD1. The CDR3 sequence is 14 residues long. After removal of 2 bases from V and 4 bases from J, the junction contained 1 base not matched to a gene. The germline V gene encodes CDR1 SGHRS and CDR2 YFSETQ. The CDR3 bases are TGCGCCAGCAGCTTCGACAGGGGCACCGGGGAGCTGTTTTTT. This translates into CASSFDRGTGELFF.

The J gene is TRBJ2-3, the V gene TRBV27; D is possibly TRBD2 (6 bases). Germline CDR1 is MNHEY and CDR2 is SMNVEV (reference sequence). Trimming removed 6 bases at V and 2 bases at J, with 12 bases between. This CDR3 is 14 amino acids long. The CDR3 protein is CASSRLGNTDTQYF. The DNA for the CDR3 is TGTGCCAGCAGCCGACTAGGAAACACAGATACGCAGTATTTT.

The V call is TRBV28, the J call TRBJ2-7; tentative D call: TRBD1 (6 bases). CDR1 is MDHEN, CDR2 SYDVKM, per germline. Trimming took off 8 bases at V and 6 bases at J, with 14 bases between the two ends. The CDR3 loop spans 12 amino acids. The chain's CDR3 is CASDRSSGEQYF. Here the CDR3 DNA reads TGTGCCAGCGACAGGTCTAGTGGCGAGCAGTACTTC.